A selection of T cell receptor beta chains follows, all from one sample in a study of blood T cell repertoires in COVID-19. The repertoire was sequenced with immunoSEQ multiplex PCR; TCRdb's copy has only in-frame clones and lacks some. Of around 270,000 clones listed, 88% are singletons. Sequencing input: PBMCs or T cells enriched from blood (not recorded which). The receptor set was obtained from a middle-aged woman who had been exposed to COVID-19. Each CDR3 is given with its conserved first and last residue. A D gene is named only where the DNA matches it firmly. Some rows mark clone size as missing; the rest say once, few, many or name a class of expanded clone.

.	.	TRBV7-7	TRBJ1-5	CASSLVGQERVPSNQPQHF	TGTGCTAGCAGCTTAGTCGGGCAGGAGAGGGTTCCGAGCAATCAGCCCCAGCATTTT
once	.	TRBV30	TRBJ1-2	CAWRLGGGYTF	TGTGCCTGGAGGTTAGGAGGCGGCTACACCTTC
once	TRBD1	TRBV6-6	TRBJ1-2	CASSDTGAVYGYTF	TGTGCCAGCAGCGATACAGGGGCGGTCTATGGCTACACCTTC
.	TRBD1	TRBV11-3	TRBJ1-1	CASSLLGQSATEAFF	TGTGCCAGCAGCTTACTGGGACAGTCGGCCACTGAAGCTTTCTTT
.	.	TRBV3-1/TRBV3-2	TRBJ1-3	CASSQEEGNTIYF	TGTGCCAGCAGCCAAGAGGAGGGAAACACCATATATTTT
.	TRBD2	TRBV24-1	TRBJ2-1	CATSDQLAGGYNEQFF	TGTGCCACCAGTGACCAATTAGCGGGGGGCTACAATGAGCAGTTCTTC
.	TRBD2	TRBV7-2	TRBJ2-2	CASSLARGLAGSGELFF	TGTGCCAGCAGCTTAGCGCGGGGGCTAGCGGGATCCGGGGAGCTGTTTTTT
.	.	TRBV7-8	TRBJ1-6	CASSFGSYNSPLHF	TGTGCCAGCAGCTTCGGCTCCTATAATTCACCCCTCCACTTT
.	.	TRBV5-1	TRBJ2-2	CASSAREGAGELFF	TGCGCCAGCAGCGCCAGGGAAGGCGCCGGGGAGCTGTTTTTT
.	.	TRBV28	TRBJ1-2	CASKPDRLRYTF	TGTGCCAGCAAACCCGACAGGTTGCGCTACACCTTC
.	TRBD1	TRBV4-3	TRBJ2-1	CASSQGHRGAKDEQFF	TGCGCCAGCAGCCAAGGTCACAGGGGCGCGAAAGATGAGCAGTTCTTC
.	TRBD2	TRBV7-7	TRBJ2-1	CASSVGLAGGRYNEQFF	TGTGCTAGCAGCGTAGGACTAGCGGGAGGGCGGTACAATGAGCAGTTCTTC
once	.	TRBV28	TRBJ2-7	CASSLPGSYEQYF	TGTGCCAGCAGTTTACCAGGGTCCTACGAGCAGTACTTC
.	.	TRBV10-3	TRBJ1-2	CAISRENRVEGYTF	TGTGCCATCAGTAGAGAAAACAGGGTTGAGGGCTACACCTTC
.	.	TRBV28	TRBJ2-2	CASSNGQPRNTGELFF	TGTGCCAGCAGCAATGGACAGCCTCGCAACACCGGGGAGCTGTTTTTT
few	TRBD1	TRBV7-9	TRBJ1-2	CASSSVGTANYGYTF	TGTGCCAGCAGCTCTGTAGGGACAGCTAACTATGGCTACACCTTC
.	.	TRBV24-1	TRBJ1-2	CATSDCEVSSNYGYTF	TGTGCCACCAGTGATTGTGAGGTAAGCTCTAACTATGGCTACACCTTC
few	.	TRBV18	TRBJ1-2	CASSPPGSAISYGYTF	TGTGCCAGCTCACCCCCCGGGAGCGCCATAAGCTATGGCTACACCTTC
.	TRBD1	TRBV14	TRBJ1-5	CASSQECKGQGAQPQHF	TGTGCCAGCAGCCAAGAATGTAAGGGACAGGGGGCTCAGCCCCAGCATTTT
.	.	TRBV30	TRBJ2-7	CAWSPGVLYEQYF	TGTGCCTGGAGTCCCGGGGTGCTCTACGAGCAGTACTTC
.	TRBD1	TRBV29-1	TRBJ1-2	CSVDVGQGRGYTF	TGCAGCGTTGATGTGGGACAGGGTCGTGGCTACACCTTC
.	.	TRBV6-5	TRBJ2-3	CASRGSTDTQYF	TGTGCCAGCCGAGGGAGCACAGATACGCAGTATTTT
.	TRBD2	TRBV4-2	TRBJ2-3	CASSQMTSGTADTQYF	TGTGCCAGCAGCCAGATGACTAGCGGGACAGCAGATACGCAGTATTTT
.	.	TRBV5-1	TRBJ1-2	CASSLDSANYGYTF	TGCGCCAGCAGCTTGGACAGTGCTAACTATGGCTACACCTTC
once	.	TRBV7-9	TRBJ2-3	CASSPVTQQYF	TGTGCCAGCAGTCCCGTCACACAGCAGTATTTT
.	.	TRBV29-1	TRBJ1-1	CSVLIPEAFF	TGCAGCGTACTAATCCCTGAAGCTTTCTTT
.	.	TRBV28	TRBJ2-1	CASNLTPSYNEQFF	TGTGCCAGCAATCTGACTCCCTCCTACAATGAGCAGTTCTTC
.	TRBD1	TRBV7-9	TRBJ2-1	CASSKGQGSANPFF	TGTGCCAGCAGCAAGGGACAGGGCTCTGCCAATCCGTTCTTC
once	.	TRBV21-1	TRBJ1-5	CASSKVNLDRTQPQHF	TGTGCCAGCAGCAAAGTTAATCTGGACAGGACTCAGCCCCAGCATTTT
.	TRBD1	TRBV7-8	TRBJ2-2	CASSLFRGQAGELFF	TGTGCCAGCAGCTTGTTCAGGGGGCAGGCCGGGGAGCTGTTTTTT
once	.	TRBV5-5	TRBJ1-3	CASSPGTSGNTIYF	TGTGCCAGCAGCCCTGGGACATCTGGAAACACCATATATTTT
once	TRBD2	TRBV4-3	TRBJ2-3	CASSRRTSGSTDTQYF	TGCGCCAGCAGCCGCCGGACTAGCGGCAGCACAGATACGCAGTATTTT
.	.	TRBV18	TRBJ1-1	CASSLLQGYTEAFF	TGTGCCAGCTCACTGTTACAGGGTTACACTGAAGCTTTCTTT
.	TRBD1	TRBV19	TRBJ1-5	CASSSRGQGNQPQHF	TGTGCCAGTAGTTCCCGGGGACAGGGGAATCAGCCCCAGCATTTT
.	TRBD2	TRBV19	TRBJ2-1	CASSMGLGGEQFF	TGTGCCAGTAGTATGGGACTAGGTGGTGAGCAGTTCTTC
.	TRBD2	TRBV28	TRBJ2-1	CASRHGGGEQFF	TGTGCCAGCAGGCATGGGGGGGGTGAGCAGTTCTTC
.	.	TRBV5-4	TRBJ1-1	CASSQDGGVRNTEAFF	TGTGCCAGCAGCCAAGACGGCGGGGTAAGGAACACTGAAGCTTTCTTT
.	TRBD1	TRBV3-1/TRBV3-2	TRBJ1-2	CASSLVQGRPNYGYTF	TGTGCCAGCAGCCTAGTACAGGGGCGTCCTAACTATGGCTACACCTTC
.	.	TRBV28	TRBJ1-2	CASGRYGYTF	TGTGCCAGCGGTCGGTATGGCTACACCTTC
.	TRBD1	TRBV5-1	TRBJ2-3	CASSLLGTATDTQYF	TGCGCCAGCAGCCTTCTGGGGACAGCCACAGATACGCAGTATTTT
.	TRBD1	TRBV5-4	TRBJ1-2	CASSLGQGSLNYGYTF	TGTGCCAGCAGCTTGGGACAGGGGTCCCTTAACTATGGCTACACCTTC
.	TRBD1	TRBV25-1	TRBJ1-6	CASSGTGLESPLHF	TGTGCCAGCAGTGGGACAGGGCTGGAGTCACCCCTCCACTTT
.	.	TRBV4-2	TRBJ2-1	CASSQAAGRVSEQFF	TGTGCCAGCAGCCAAGCGGCGGGACGGGTTTCTGAGCAGTTCTTC
.	.	TRBV7-8	TRBJ1-5	CASSRGGAYSNQPQHF	TGTGCCAGCAGCCGAGGGGGAGCCTATAGCAATCAGCCCCAGCATTTT
.	TRBD1	TRBV6-5	TRBJ1-5	CASSLGQGGQPQHF	TGTGCCAGCAGTTTAGGACAGGGAGGCCAGCCCCAGCATTTT
.	.	TRBV19	TRBJ1-2	CASSIVEHYGYTF	TGTGCCAGTAGTATTGTAGAGCACTATGGCTACACCTTC
.	.	TRBV25-1	TRBJ2-3	CASSEGLRTTDTQYF	TGTGCCAGCAGTGAGGGCCTCCGTACCACAGATACGCAGTATTTT
.	.	TRBV28	TRBJ1-2	CASSFPQPGGYTF	TGTGCCAGCAGTTTTCCCCAGCCCGGGGGCTACACCTTC
.	TRBD1	TRBV27	TRBJ2-1	CASSLRQGPYNEQFF	TGTGCCAGCAGTCTCCGACAGGGGCCATACAATGAGCAGTTCTTC
.	.	TRBV27	TRBJ2-6	CASSLLGGSGANVLTF	TGTGCCAGCAGTTTATTGGGGGGTTCTGGGGCCAACGTCCTGACTTTC
.	TRBD2	TRBV7-7	TRBJ2-5	CASSLLAGTQETQYF	TGTGCCAGCAGCTTACTAGCGGGGACACAAGAGACCCAGTACTTC
.	.	TRBV7-2	TRBJ1-2	CASSLELWAGNGGYTF	TGTGCCAGCAGCTTAGAGTTGTGGGCAGGGAATGGTGGCTACACCTTC
.	.	TRBV19	TRBJ1-2	CASSITVTNYGYTF	TGTGCCAGTAGTATTACAGTCACTAACTATGGCTACACCTTC
.	TRBD2	TRBV13	TRBJ2-1	CASSLGSSGGWEQFF	TGTGCCAGCAGCTTAGGCTCTAGCGGGGGGTGGGAGCAGTTCTTC
.	TRBD1	TRBV6-5	TRBJ1-5	CATADRGNQPQHF	TGTGCCACCGCGGACAGGGGTAATCAGCCCCAGCATTTT
few	TRBD2	TRBV5-1	TRBJ2-1	CASSPGLAGDYEQFF	TGTGCCAGCAGCCCCGGACTAGCGGGAGACTATGAGCAGTTCTTC
.	.	TRBV6-2/TRBV6-3	TRBJ1-4	CASSYGPNNEKLFF	TGTGCCAGCAGTTATGGGCCTAATAATGAAAAACTGTTTTTT
.	TRBD1	TRBV18	TRBJ1-1	CASSTGQGRTEAFF	TGTGCCAGCTCAACCGGACAGGGAAGAACTGAAGCTTTCTTT